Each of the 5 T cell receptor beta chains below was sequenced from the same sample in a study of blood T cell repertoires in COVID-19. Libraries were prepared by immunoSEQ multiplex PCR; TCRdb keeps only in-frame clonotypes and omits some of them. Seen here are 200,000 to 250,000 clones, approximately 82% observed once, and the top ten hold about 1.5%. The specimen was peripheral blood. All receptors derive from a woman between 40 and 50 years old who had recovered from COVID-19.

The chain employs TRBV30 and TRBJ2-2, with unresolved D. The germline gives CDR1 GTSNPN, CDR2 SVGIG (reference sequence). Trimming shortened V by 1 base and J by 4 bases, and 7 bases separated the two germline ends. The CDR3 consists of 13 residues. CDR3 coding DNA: TGTGCCTGGAGTGGTTTTAGCACCGGGGAGCTGTTTTTT. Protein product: CAWSGFSTGELFF.

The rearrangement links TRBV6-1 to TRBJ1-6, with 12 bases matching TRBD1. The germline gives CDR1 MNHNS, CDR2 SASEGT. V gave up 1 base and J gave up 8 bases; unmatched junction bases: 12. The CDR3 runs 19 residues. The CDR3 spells CASSEEGDRGPKRDSPLHF. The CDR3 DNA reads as TGTGCCAGCAGTGAAGAGGGGGACAGGGGGCCGAAACGAGATTCACCCCTCCACTTT.

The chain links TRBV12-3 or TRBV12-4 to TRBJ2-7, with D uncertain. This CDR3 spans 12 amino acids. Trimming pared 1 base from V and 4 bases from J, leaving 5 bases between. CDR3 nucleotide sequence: TGTGCCAGCAGTTTAGACTTATACGAGCAGTACTTC. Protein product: CASSLDLYEQYF.

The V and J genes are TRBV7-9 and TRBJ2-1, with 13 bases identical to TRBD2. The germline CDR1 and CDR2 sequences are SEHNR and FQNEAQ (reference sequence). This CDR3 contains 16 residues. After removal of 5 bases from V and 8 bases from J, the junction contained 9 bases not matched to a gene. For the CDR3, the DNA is TGTGCCAGCAGCCCAATACTAGCGGGGGGGCGAGATGAGCAGTTCTTC. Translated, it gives CASSPILAGGRDEQFF.

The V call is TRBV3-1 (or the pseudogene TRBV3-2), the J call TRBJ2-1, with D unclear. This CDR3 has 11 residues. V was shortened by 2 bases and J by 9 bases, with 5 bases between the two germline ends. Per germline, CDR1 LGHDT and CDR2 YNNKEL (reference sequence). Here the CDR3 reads CASSQTREQFF. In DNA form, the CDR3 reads TGTGCCAGCAGCCAAACTCGTGAGCAGTTCTTC.